This T cell receptor beta chain appears in the sequencing data of a study of T cells after yellow fever vaccination. Germline V gene lookup returns CDR1 DFQATT and CDR2 SNEGSKA (reference sequence). The CDR3 is made up of 15 amino acids. The V end was cut by 5 bases, the J end by 0 bases, with 14 bases between. This clonotype was picked up many times. The antigen remains unidentified. TCRdb passed the 5' RACE reads through MiXCR, listing each CDR3 protein once. The sample lists fewer than 150,000 distinct CDR3 sequences, around 7.7% occurring once. The study's findings and limits: Across the CD4 and CD8 compartments, a small share of clonotypes was present in both.

The origin of this receptor is a man younger than 45 who received the YFV17D yellow fever vaccine. The chain combines TRBV20-1 with TRBJ2-1; either TRBD1 or TRBD2 may fit D (5 bases each). The sample here was CD4+ T cells sorted from PBMCs, taken 5 days after the yellow fever booster vaccination. The CDR3 bases are TGCAGTGCTCCCGGGACGGCACCCTCCTACAATGAGCAGTTCTTC. Its protein is CSAPGTAPSYNEQFF.